A single sample gave rise to the 17 T cell receptor beta chains below, sequenced in a study of T cell responses to AZD1222 COVID-19 vaccine. Libraries were prepared by immunoSEQ multiplex PCR; TCRdb keeps only in-frame clonotypes and omits some of them. The sample features under 150,000 clones, with under 2.5% in its top ten. Sequencing input: peripheral blood. The origin of the receptors is an adult in good health.

The chain couples TRBV4-1 to TRBJ1-6; D remains ambiguous. The CDR3 consists of 14 residues. Germline lookup yields CDR1 MGHRA and CDR2 YSYEKL. V gave up 4 bases and J gave up 3 bases, with 7 bases separating them. The CDR3 loop reads CASSPRDYNSPLHF. DNA for the CDR3: TGCGCCAGCAGCCCGAGGGACTATAATTCACCCCTCCACTTT.

The chain combines TRBV7-8 with TRBJ1-2, with TRBD1 matching over 10 bases. The CDR3 covers 15 residues. Germline CDR1 is SGHVS and CDR2 is FQNEAQ. V shed 5 bases and J 8 bases; nucleotides not matched to a gene: 11. CDR3 in amino acids: CASSPDRGLRGGYTF. Here the CDR3 DNA reads TGTGCCAGCAGCCCTGACAGGGGGCTGAGGGGGGGCTACACCTTC.

The chain joins TRBV11-3 to TRBJ2-1; 8 bases map to TRBD1. This CDR3 is 14 amino acids long. Germline CDR1 is SGHNT and CDR2 is YENEEA. Trimming at V came to 5 bases and at J to 7 bases, leaving 7 bases not matched to a gene. CDR3 loop: CASSAPHRGNEQFF. DNA for the CDR3: TGTGCCAGCAGCGCCCCCCACAGGGGGAATGAGCAGTTCTTC.

J is TRBJ2-3 and V is TRBV4-2; no reliable D call. CDR1 and CDR2 (germline): LGHNA, YNFKEQ. The CDR3 spans 15 residues. The germline V and J ends were trimmed by 1 base and 0 bases, with 8 bases remaining between them. CDR3 loop: CASSQGMASTDTQYF. CDR3 DNA sequence: TGTGCCAGCAGCCAAGGCATGGCTAGCACAGATACGCAGTATTTT.

V usage is TRBV7-9 and J usage is TRBJ2-3; TRBD2 matches 8 bases. V trimming: 5 bases; J trimming: 0 bases; junction bases outside the gene matches: 4. CDR3 length: 15 amino acids. Germline V gives CDR1 SEHNR, CDR2 FQNEAQ (reference sequence). The DNA of the CDR3 is TGTGCCAGCAGCCAGCGGGGGCCGAGCACAGATACGCAGTATTTT. This codes for CASSQRGPSTDTQYF. Based on the CDR3 plus reference TRBV7-9 and TRBJ2-3, the full variable domain is DTGVSQNPRHKITKRGQNVTFRCDPISEHNRLYWYRQTLGQGPEFLTYFQNEAQLEKSRLLSDRFSAERPKGSFSTLEIQRTEQGDSAMYLCASSQRGPSTDTQYFGPGTRLTVL.

The chain joins TRBV6-2 or TRBV6-3 to TRBJ1-2; D ambiguous. The CDR3 is made up of 13 amino acids. Trimming left V 6 bases short and J 2 bases short, with 10 bases between. The germline gives CDR1 MNHEY, CDR2 SVGEGT. The CDR3 DNA is TGTGCCAGCAGCCCACTTGACAACTATGGCTACACCTTC. Translation: CASSPLDNYGYTF.

This chain uses TRBV30 with TRBJ1-1; 7 nucleotides line up with TRBD1. The germline gives CDR1 GTSNPN, CDR2 SVGIG (reference sequence). The trim removed 3 bases at V and 5 bases at J, leaving 9 bases unmatched. CDR3 size: 14 residues. CDR3 DNA sequence: TGTGCCTGGAGCCCCCCGAGGGGGCTGACTGAAGCTTTCTTT. Protein: CAWSPPRGLTEAFF.

This sequence joins TRBV28 and TRBJ2-7; TRBD1 matches at 10 bases. The trim removed 5 bases at V and 2 bases at J, leaving 6 bases unmatched. Germline CDR1 and CDR2: MDHEN and SYDVKM. The CDR3 length is 15 residues. Here the CDR3 reads CASSRPGQGTYEQYF. CDR3 in DNA: TGTGCCAGCAGTCGACCGGGACAGGGGACCTACGAGCAGTACTTC.

This chain connects TRBV5-6 to TRBJ2-1; 13 bases agree with TRBD2. The CDR3 is 17 amino acids. V gave up 6 bases and J gave up 8 bases; unmatched junction bases: 14. Germline V gives CDR1 SGHDT, CDR2 YYEEEE. The chain's CDR3 is CASNLPGLAGPRDEQFF. CDR3 DNA sequence: TGTGCCAGCAACCTCCCGGGACTAGCGGGGCCGAGGGATGAGCAGTTCTTC. Drawing the rest from reference TRBV5-6 and TRBJ2-1, the complete variable domain is DAGVTQSPTHLIKTRGQQVTLRCSPKSGHDTVSWYQQALGQGPQFIFQYYEEEERQRGNFPDRFSGHQFPNYSSELNVNALLLGDSALYLCASNLPGLAGPRDEQFFGPGTRLTVL.

The rearrangement joins TRBV7-6 to TRBJ2-7; D may match TRBD1 or TRBD2 (5 bases each). The CDR3 loop spans 17 amino acids. V shed 4 bases and J shed 3 bases, with 22 bases lying between them. The germline V gene has CDR1 SGHVS and CDR2 FNYEAQ. The CDR3 nucleotides read TGTGCCAGCAGCTCAGGCCTCGCCGGGGAAGGGGTCTACGAGCAGTACTTC. It codes for CASSSGLAGEGVYEQYF.

The genes are TRBV2 and TRBJ1-5, with D perhaps TRBD1 (5 bases). Germline CDR1 is SNHLY and CDR2 is FYNNEI. The ends were cut back, 7 bases at V and 9 bases at J, with 13 bases in the middle. The CDR3 extends over 12 amino acids. The CDR3 reads CASTGGRGPQHF. The CDR3 coding sequence is TGTGCCAGCACCGGGGGAAGAGGGCCCCAGCATTTT.

This rearrangement joins TRBV5-1 to TRBJ2-2; unclear D gene. This CDR3 spans 13 amino acids. V was pared by 4 bases and J by 6 bases, with 10 bases between. Germline assignment: CDR1 SGHRS and CDR2 YFSETQ. The CDR3: CASSHWASGELFF. The CDR3 DNA follows: TGCGCCAGCAGCCACTGGGCTTCCGGGGAGCTGTTTTTT.

The gene calls are TRBV7-2 and TRBJ1-5, with D maybe TRBD1 (6 bases). V lost 1 base and J lost 3, with 13 bases in between. CDR1 and CDR2 (germline): SGHTA, FQGNSA. This CDR3 is built from 16 residues. The CDR3 loop is CASSLDGGRYNQPQHF. CDR3 nucleotides: TGTGCCAGCAGCTTAGATGGGGGCAGATACAATCAGCCCCAGCATTTT. The full variable domain, completed using reference TRBV7-2 and TRBJ1-5, is GAGVSQSPSNKVTEKGKDVELRCDPISGHTALYWYRQSLGQGLEFLIYFQGNSAPDKSGLPSDRFSAERTGGSVSTLTIQRTQQEDSAVYLCASSLDGGRYNQPQHFGDGTRLSIL.

The V call is TRBV7-3, the J call TRBJ1-2; D is perhaps TRBD1 (6 bases). The CDR3 loop spans 13 amino acids. V was clipped by 5 bases and J by 9 bases, with 16 bases between them. Per germline, CDR1 SGHTA and CDR2 FQGTGA. The CDR3 DNA follows: TGTGCCAGCAGCCCCGCCGCTACAGGGAGCTACACCTTC. Amino acid sequence: CASSPAATGSYTF.

This chain uses TRBV18 with TRBJ1-3, with unresolved D. From germline, CDR1 is KGHSH and CDR2 LQKENI. The CDR3 spans 15 residues. Trimming removed 2 bases at V and 0 bases at J, with 8 bases between. The CDR3 coding sequence is TGTGCCAGCTCACCAGACGGGAACTCTGGAAACACCATATATTTT. Its translation: CASSPDGNSGNTIYF.

This CDR3 reads CASSLRDTLFF. The CDR3 bases are TGTGCCAGCAGTTTAAGGGACACGCTGTTTTTT. J is TRBJ1-4 and V is TRBV28, with D tentatively TRBD1 (6 bases). The CDR3 runs to 11 residues. The V gene lost 2 bases and the J gene lost 14 bases, with 9 bases spanning the gap. Germline CDR1 MDHEN, CDR2 SYDVKM. Using reference TRBV28 and TRBJ1-4 for the parts outside the CDR3, the full variable domain is DVKVTQSSRYLVKRTGEKVFLECVQDMDHENMFWYRQDPGLGLRLIYFSYDVKMKEKGDIPEGYSVSREKKERFSLILESASTNQTSMYLCASSLRDTLFFGSGTQLSVL.

The CDR3 loop is CASSSQGPNTEAFF. CDR3 DNA: TGTGCCAGCAGTTCACAGGGGCCTAACACTGAAGCTTTCTTT. J is TRBJ1-1 and V is TRBV2; 7 bases are a match to TRBD1. The junction had 5 bases not matched to a gene; V was cut back by 5 bases and J by 2 bases. CDR3 length equals 14 residues. Per germline, CDR1 SNHLY and CDR2 FYNNEI.